Reported below is one TCR beta chain. Its antigen is still unknown. The source of the sample is a study of cytomegalovirus exposure and HLA in healthy donors. V was pared by 0 bases and J by 7 bases, with 6 bases of the junction left unmatched. CDR3 size: 16 residues. The germline V gene has CDR1 MNHNS and CDR2 SASEGT. The PCR was carried out with 60 Vbeta primers and 13 Jbeta primers. The assay was immunoSEQ multiplex PCR, and TCRdb's table has in-frame clones only and misses some. The profile shows fewer than 150,000 clones, 60% to 85% of them singletons. Points from the study as a whole: HLA allele associations emerged for roughly 17,000 TCR beta sequences in a later analysis, at 0.05 false discovery rate. Across donors, most TCRs were seen rarely, yet some public ones were widespread. Researchers reported in a later analysis that common viral pathogens appeared linked to several top clusters.

V usage is TRBV6-1 and J usage is TRBJ1-4, with TRBD1 matching over 9 bases. The receptor's source is a male donor in good health and CMV-seronegative. Source material: PBMCs. The CDR3 DNA is TGTGCCAGCAGTGAAGCGCGGGGGACAGGGACTGAAAAACTGTTTTTT. Amino acid sequence: CASSEARGTGTEKLFF.